This record looks at one TCR beta chain sequence and its context. Its antigen target is currently unknown. The sample holds no much larger clone one base away, and base qualities are not on file. The cohort was made up of roughly 670 healthy bone marrow donors. All cohort members were sampled while nominally healthy, although unrecorded immune exposures were likely present. The donor was CMV seropositive and was included in the group of some 290 seropositive cohort members. A peripheral blood sample was provided by each donor, and peripheral blood mononuclear cells were used for TCR beta sequencing. Genomic DNA was extracted from the blood cell samples with the Qiagen DNeasy Blood Extraction Kit. The method was the immunoSEQ multiplex PCR assay. A mixture of 60 forward primers for TCR Vbeta segments and 13 reverse primers for TCR Jbeta segments was used in the multiplex PCR. The CDR3 region of rearranged TCR beta genes was amplified from genomic DNA with a multiplex PCR assay. Amplified TCR beta libraries were sequenced as 87-base-pair reads on the Illumina HiSeq System. In the authors' own workflow: Across the roughly 670 repertoires, a later analysis counted some 81 million unique TCR beta chains, 9.5 million to 12 million of which were shared by at least two donors. Raw reads were error-corrected and collapsed into unique sequences with a nearest-neighbor algorithm that merged closely related sequences to remove PCR and sequencing errors. To assign V, D and J gene segments, CDR3 sequences were aligned to IMGT reference sequences. Each retained sequence needed at least a six-nucleotide match to both a V gene segment and a J gene segment. Rearrangements were called productive when the CDR3 lacked stop codons and stayed in frame with V and J; all others were non-productive. Following IMGT convention, CDR3 was defined as the stretch from the second conserved V-encoded cysteine to the conserved J-encoded phenylalanine. The earlier analysis of about 590 of the donors excluded sequences that lacked an unambiguous match to a single V gene segment. In an earlier analysis of approximately 590 of the donors, a V segment was called functional when productive rearrangements were above 56.7%, and segregating when the standard deviation between donors exceeded 5%. To diagnose cytomegalovirus status from the catalog of TCR beta chain sequences, a statistical classification framework was built. A later analysis assigned V and J genes by comparing TCR nucleotide sequences with IMGT/GENE-DB human TR gene sequences. Using the TCRdist pipeline, a later analysis assigned CDR3 sequences along with most-parsimonious VDJ recombination scenarios. In a later analysis, each TCR beta chain was defined by its CDR3 amino acid sequence together with its V-gene family, and reads without a unique V-gene family were excluded. A later analysis removed 550 to 650 highly shared, low-generation-probability nucleotide sequences to deal with suspected cross-contamination and a sequencing artifact. In a later analysis, a clonal expansion index was calculated for each public chain from normalized within-repertoire ranks of inferred template counts. In a later analysis, generation probabilities were computed using a VDJ recombination model fitted to out-of-frame rearrangements, and the results were checked against IGoR. In a later analysis, hypergeometric tests were used to score TCR-TCR, TCR-HLA and TCR-CMV co-occurrence, with a repertoire-size bias correction applied to TCR pairs. To estimate false discovery rates, a later analysis permuted the HLA or CMV assignments 20 times. In a later analysis, co-occurring TCRs were grouped with DBSCAN, and TCRdist sequence similarity was added when clustering was performed within HLA-allele-positive subsets. Repertoires with fewer than 30,000 or more than 120,000 public chains, plus five repertoires with anomalous nucleotide sharing, were excluded from co-occurrence clustering. The table was pulled from immuneACCESS by TCRdb, which kept in-frame rearrangements only. Such tables lose some clones; where checked, under half of the loss comes from unresolved V genes, and the rest has no known cause. V, J and clone size are taken as reported in that table, and D and trimming were inferred from the DNA itself. The sample table shows approximately 170,000 clones, and about three quarters are seen once. The top ten clonotypes cover 4.7% of the sample.

Including cysteine and phenylalanine, the CDR3 has 13 amino acids. Only CDR3 DNA remains: 39 bases, in frame from the first base. CDR1 GTSNPN and CDR2 SVGIG are derived from the germline V gene (reference sequence). V drops 3 bases and J drops 1 base, leaving 9 bases in between. These data belong to a study of cytomegalovirus exposure and HLA in healthy donors (dated by TCRdb to the late 2010s). Looking at the study overall: In an earlier analysis of under 750 of the donors, approximately 300 Gb of sequence data and 100 million or so unique TCR beta sequences from about 190 million T cells were reported. An early release that covered about 640 HLA-typed donors contained approximately 320 gigabases of sequencing data and tens of millions of unique TCR sequences. The genetic ancestry cluster associated with self-reported Caucasian donors included 65% to 90% of the 398 genotyped donors. The aim of the study was to test whether cataloging public T cell receptors could identify signatures of past pathogen exposure. The study used immunosequencing to profile the T cell repertoires of about 670 subjects and linked those repertoires to cytomegalovirus serostatus. In addition to the first cohort of several hundred subjects, a separate validation cohort of some 120 different subjects was used. To predict cytomegalovirus infection status, the study brought together high-throughput TCR immunosequencing, statistical association of individual TCRs with disease status, and machine learning. To study patterns of TCR occurrence, a later analysis re-analyzed previously published TCR beta repertoires from around 700 donors and added high-resolution HLA genotyping. Rather than using new phenotypic data, the later analysis identified candidate immune exposures from TCR beta sequences and from how often those sequences occurred across donors. To decide whether each TCR beta V gene segment behaved as functional or pseudogenic, an earlier analysis of fewer than 750 of the donors relied on high-throughput TCR beta sequencing. Donor age, sex, ethnicity and CMV serostatus were compiled alongside the repertoire data. In a later genetic analysis, genome-wide SNP genotypes for about three fifths of the roughly 670 donors were used, and that subset was treated as a discovery cohort. All discovery cohort repertoires had been generated using a single sequencing platform. Class I and class II HLA loci were covered by the typing at four-digit resolution. The number of typed donors differed by locus: roughly 620-630 for A, B, C, DRB1 and DQB1; 522 for DQA1; approximately 600 for DPA1; and some 430 for DPB1. Because of strong linkage in the cohort, four to six DR-DQ haplotypes were treated as single units for association and clustering. Across 398 genotyped donors of the cohort, an average of about 250,000 unique TCR beta nucleotide sequences per donor were sequenced, and 15% to 20% of those sequences were non-productive. Overall results and qualifications from the work: The 87-base-pair reads could not distinguish some IMGT-functional V segments, including TRBV6-2 and TRBV6-3, so those segments were excluded. The classifier was reported to diagnose cytomegalovirus status with high specificity and sensitivity in both the original and validation cohorts. Strong co-occurrence of HLA alleles, especially DR and DQ, made assigning TCR associations to individual alleles difficult. A further reported finding was that TCR beta sequences accurately predicted the HLA-A and HLA-B alleles for most subjects in the first cohort. It was suggested by the authors that the approach could potentially be generalized to other disease states and immunological phenotypes. In a later genetic analysis, a missense DCLRE1C variant was associated with V-gene and J-gene trimming of TCR beta chains, and the association was replicated in an independent cohort. In a later analysis, the rate of TCR association differed among HLA loci, with DRB1 alleles having the most associated TCRs and HLA-C alleles having the fewest. In a later genetic analysis, fewer N-insertions in productive TCRs were reported among donors in an Asian-associated ancestry cluster than the approximately 670-donor mean. Immune exposure information for the cohort was limited to CMV serostatus. An earlier analysis of approximately 500 of the donors showed that most TCR beta V segments appeared in productive rearrangements either about 87% or about 30% of the time, which broadly matched IMGT annotations. Several of the top co-occurrence clusters appeared to be linked to parvovirus B19, influenza, CMV and Epstein-Barr virus, according to a later analysis. A few of the identified cytomegalovirus-associated TCR beta chains were confirmed in vitro to be specific for cytomegalovirus antigens. Only TCR beta chains were sequenced in this cohort, and the absence of alpha or paired-chain data limited detectable features. A group of highly shared sequence variants was considered likely to be a technical artifact of the sequencing pipeline. A later analysis found that HLA-associated TCR beta chains were more clonally expanded and had lower generation probabilities than equally common non-associated chains. A later analysis associated 15,000 or so TCR beta sequences with specific HLA alleles at a false discovery rate of 0.05. The study gave a list of roughly 150 TCR beta chains associated with cytomegalovirus. Because counts were too low, seventeen rarely observed V segments, including chromosome 9 orphons, were left out of the earlier analysis of 587 of the donors. Because some donors lacked HLA typing at each locus, the association tests relied only on the typed subset. Most TCR sequences were observed very rarely across donors, whereas some public TCRs were present in many individuals. A later analysis found that most CMV-associated TCR beta chains appeared HLA-restricted, with HLA associations seemingly driven largely by CMV exposure. Linkage disequilibrium might explain the correlated functional status among segregating V segments, but an unknown experimental factor could not be ruled out. The presence/absence analyses assumed that sequencing depth was roughly uniform across donors, and that assumption may not be true.

This clonotype was obtained from a young man in good health and CMV-seropositive. Sample: PBMCs. This receptor chain uses TRBV30 and TRBJ1-1; TRBD1 is perhaps the D gene, given 6 matching bases. Here is the DNA: TGTGCCTGGAGCAAGACAGGGAACACTGAAGCTTTCTTT. It translates to CAWSKTGNTEAFF.